Reported below is one T cell receptor (beta chain). What antigen it recognizes has not been identified. It has no much larger one-base neighbor in the sample; base qualities were not kept. The record originates from a study of blood T cell repertoires in COVID-19 (dated by TCRdb to 2018 to 2021). Context from the whole study: Samples from collaborators originated in the United States, Italy and Spain and spanned both the acute and convalescent phases of COVID-19. The material from the prospective study consisted of cDNA or gDNA derived from T cells, B-cell-depleted T cells, or PBMCs. Deeply sampled blood TCRbeta repertoires from subjects exposed to, actively infected with, or recovered from COVID-19 were included in the dataset. The repertoires were released in a freely available public database intended as a resource for research on the immune response to SARS-CoV-2. The samples were drawn from two sources: the first 160 participants of the ongoing ImmuneRACE study, and approximately 1,300 subjects contributed by 6 global collaborators. The sample metadata nearly always contained a de-identified subject ID, COVID-19 status, age in years and sex. HLA class I and class II types, where available, came from metadata supplied by the sample provider rather than from assay-based typing.

The immunoSEQ Assay, a bias-controlled multiplex PCR, was used to amplify TCRbeta CDR3 regions from genomic DNA. The original pipeline was this. The number of nucleated cells in each sample was estimated from the amplification of reference gene primers within the assay. To quantify the absolute abundance of each unique TCRbeta CDR3 rearrangement, sequence reads were collapsed and filtered. For each sample, productive Simpson clonality was calculated as the square root of Simpson's diversity index over productive rearrangements. As stored in TCRdb, this immuneACCESS dataset retains in-frame rearrangements with V and J assigned. A fraction of the clones does not appear; measured against another copy, unresolved V genes explain less than half of the discrepancy, and the remainder lacks a known reason. The DNA was the basis for D and trimming; V, J and clone size are from that table. The sample data list 60,000 to 70,000 clones, and 81% of these were observed just once. Around 14% of the sample is in the top ten clones.

The collaborating institutions used their own protocols to collect whole blood in K2EDTA tubes. Collaborator samples were shipped for TCRbeta analysis as frozen whole blood, isolated PBMCs, or DNA extracted from either sample type. Overall study results and their limits: How much clinical and demographic metadata was included differed by source and by participant, and the metadata was provided uncurated.

The sequencing sample was made of peripheral blood. The TCR originated in an elderly man with acute or convalescent COVID-19.

The nucleotides read TGTGCCAGCAGCCGCACAGGGGGCGACGAGCAGTACTTC. Translation gives CASSRTGGDEQYF. The rearrangement joined TRBV4-2 to TRBJ2-7, with 9 bases in between that match TRBD1. Counted from cysteine to phenylalanine, this CDR3 has 13 amino acids. Of the read, only the CDR3 DNA is kept; its 39 bases are in frame from base 1. Sequences LGHNA (CDR1) and YNFKEQ (CDR2) are obtained from the germline V gene. Trimming removed 4 bases from V and 5 bases from J; the gene matches leave 3 bases unexplained.